This T cell receptor beta chain was observed in a study of shared clonotypes between healthy human individuals. The germline V gene encodes CDR1 MNHEY and CDR2 SMNVEV (reference sequence). This CDR3 is built from 19 residues. Clones were read by immunoSEQ multiplex PCR, and TCRdb kept only the in-frame ones, dropping some. The sample has some 580,000 clones; around 97% are singletons. This rearrangement joins TRBV27 to TRBJ2-5; 13 nucleotides agree with TRBD2. TRBJ2-7 matches the DNA end more closely, so the J call is doubtful. This TCR derives from a woman aged 25 to 45 in good health. The sample consisted of naive CD4+ T cells sorted from blood. Subset given: CD45RA+ positively selected. In DNA, the CDR3 is TGTGCCAGCAGTACACCGACGGGAACCGGACTAGCGGGGGTATACGAGCAGTACTTC. Translated: CASSTPTGTGLAGVYEQYF.